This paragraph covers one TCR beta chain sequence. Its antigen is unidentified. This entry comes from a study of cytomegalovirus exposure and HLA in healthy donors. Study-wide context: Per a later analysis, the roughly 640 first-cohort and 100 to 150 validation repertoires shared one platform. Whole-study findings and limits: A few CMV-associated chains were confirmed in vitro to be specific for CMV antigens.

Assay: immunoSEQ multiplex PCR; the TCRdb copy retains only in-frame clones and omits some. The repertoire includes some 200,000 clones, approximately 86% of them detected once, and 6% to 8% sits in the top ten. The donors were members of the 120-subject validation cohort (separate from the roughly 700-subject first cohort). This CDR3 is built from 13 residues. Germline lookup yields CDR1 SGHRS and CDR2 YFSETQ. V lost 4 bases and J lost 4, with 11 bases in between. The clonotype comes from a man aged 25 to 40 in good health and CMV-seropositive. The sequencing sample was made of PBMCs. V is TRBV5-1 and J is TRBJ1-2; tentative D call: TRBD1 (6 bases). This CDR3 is CASSGGGPYGYTF. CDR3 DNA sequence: TGCGCCAGCAGCGGCGGGGGGCCCTATGGCTACACCTTC.